Following are 24 T cell receptor beta chains from one sample sequenced in a study of blood T cell repertoires in COVID-19. Using immunoSEQ multiplex PCR, the repertoire was profiled, and TCRdb retains in-frame clones only, with some absent. In the table there are around 260,000 clones, around nine tenths of which are singletons. The sample taken for sequencing was peripheral blood. Receptors originate from a man aged 40-55 years who had recovered from COVID-19.

This chain uses TRBV5-1 with TRBJ1-2, with unresolved D. The V gene's germline CDR1 is SGHRS and CDR2 YFSETQ. This CDR3 contains 12 residues. V lost 2 bases to trimming and J lost 8 bases, with 10 bases between them. CDR3 in amino acids: CASSLSGKGYTF. The CDR3 coding sequence is TGCGCCAGCAGCTTATCGGGAAAAGGCTACACCTTC.

This sequence joins TRBV6-6 and TRBJ2-7, with TRBD1 matching 7 bases. There are 12 residues in the CDR3. Germline CDR1 and CDR2: MNHNY and SVGAGI (reference sequence). V trimming: 10 bases; J trimming: 1 base; junction bases outside the gene matches: 4. The CDR3 DNA sequence: TGTGCCACTGGGGGACAGTCCTACGAGCAGTACTTC. This translates into CATGGQSYEQYF.

The V call is TRBV10-3, the J call TRBJ1-6, with D tentatively TRBD1 (6 bases). Trimming removed 4 bases at V and 6 bases at J, with 19 bases between. The germline gives CDR1 ENHRY, CDR2 SYGVKD. The length of the CDR3 is 17 residues. The CDR3 reads CAISATQGRTPNSPLHF. The DNA of the CDR3 is TGTGCCATCAGTGCGACACAGGGAAGGACCCCTAATTCACCCCTCCACTTT.

V is TRBV5-6 and J is TRBJ2-1, with D maybe TRBD2 (6 bases). Germline CDR1 is SGHDT and CDR2 is YYEEEE. This CDR3 comprises 15 residues. The V end lost 5 bases, the J end lost 0 bases, and 12 bases lay between the germline ends. CDR3 region: CASRSPGSSYNEQFF. The DNA of the CDR3 is TGTGCCAGCAGAAGCCCCGGGAGCTCCTACAATGAGCAGTTCTTC.

V and J are TRBV4-3 and TRBJ2-1, with 9 bases lining up with TRBD2. This CDR3 spans 19 amino acids. Germline V lookup: CDR1 LGHNA, CDR2 YSLEER. V gave up 0 bases and J gave up 3 bases; unmatched junction bases: 12. Here the CDR3 DNA reads TGCGCCAGCAGCCAAGATCCTCCCATAGCGGGGGTGAACTACAATGAGCAGTTCTTC. It is translated as CASSQDPPIAGVNYNEQFF.

CDR3 DNA sequence: TGTGCCAGCAGCTTAGAATCAGGGGGCGTGGTAGCTTTCTTT. It encodes CASSLESGGVVAFF. This sequence joins TRBV7-9 and TRBJ1-1, with 8 bases that match TRBD1. This CDR3 is 14 amino acids long. Germline CDR1 and CDR2: SEHNR and FQNEAQ (reference sequence). With V trimmed by 1 base and J by 10 bases, 8 bases remained unmatched.

The table lists this clone with a count of one. The chain couples TRBV11-3 to TRBJ2-3; 7 nucleotides agree with TRBD2. The germline V gene encodes CDR1 SGHNT and CDR2 YENEEA. J gave up 7 bases and V 1 base, and 8 bases lay outside the gene matches. This CDR3 has 15 amino acids. The CDR3 nucleotides are TGTGCCAGCAGCTTAGGAGGGACTACAGTAAATACGCAGTATTTT. Its protein is CASSLGGTTVNTQYF.

This rearrangement joins TRBV6-5 to TRBJ1-2; D gene ambiguous. Germline CDR1 and CDR2: MNHEY and SVGAGI. V lost 6 bases and J 8 bases, leaving 22 bases between the germline ends. The CDR3 consists of 15 residues. CDR3 loop: CASRSARPNPGGYTF. The CDR3, as DNA: TGTGCCAGCAGATCGGCTAGGCCCAACCCCGGGGGCTACACCTTC.

The chain links TRBV7-2 to TRBJ2-6; maybe TRBD2 (6 bases). Germline V gives CDR1 SGHTA, CDR2 FQGNSA. CDR3 length: 17 amino acids. The ends were cut back, 3 bases at V and 0 bases at J, with 12 bases in the middle. The chain's CDR3 is CASSLGGPPSGANVLTF. The CDR3 region has the DNA TGTGCCAGCAGCTTGGGGGGTCCCCCCTCTGGGGCCAACGTCCTGACTTTC.

The CDR3 is CASSFGTTFDNEQFF. The CDR3, as DNA: TGTGCCAGCAGTTTCGGGACTACGTTCGACAATGAGCAGTTCTTC. The rearrangement uses TRBV2 and TRBJ2-1; 7 positions match TRBD2. In germline, CDR1 is SNHLY, CDR2 FYNNEI. The ends lost 5 bases at V and 5 bases at J; junction bases unmatched: 9. This CDR3 comprises 15 residues.

This clone was counted between two and nine times. This chain joins TRBV6-6 and TRBJ1-1; D gene ambiguous. The length of the CDR3 is 13 residues. CDR1 is MNHNY and CDR2 is SVGAGI in the germline V gene (reference sequence). Trimming pared 7 bases from V and 4 bases from J, leaving 13 bases between. CDR3 amino acids: CASTPGRPTEAFF. CDR3 nucleotide sequence: TGTGCCAGCACCCCCGGGAGGCCCACTGAAGCTTTCTTT.

The chain has TRBV5-4 and TRBJ2-6; no firm D call. The V end lost 4 bases, the J end lost 2 bases, and 10 bases lay between the germline ends. Germline assignment: CDR1 SGHNT and CDR2 YYREEE (reference sequence). CDR3 size: 15 residues. CDR3 nucleotide sequence: TGTGCCAGCAGCCCCCGAACTACTGGGGCCAACGTCCTGACTTTC. It encodes CASSPRTTGANVLTF.

The V call is TRBV9, the J call TRBJ2-2; D possibly corresponds to TRBD1 (6 bases). CDR3 size: 16 residues. V was shortened by 4 bases and J by 5 bases, with 18 bases between the two germline ends. The germline V gene has CDR1 SGDLS and CDR2 YYNGEE. The CDR3: CASSPQSRGGTGELFF. DNA for the CDR3: TGTGCCAGCAGCCCGCAGTCCAGGGGCGGTACCGGGGAGCTGTTTTTT.

The chain employs TRBV7-9 and TRBJ2-1; 12 bases match TRBD2. J gave up 2 bases and V 5 bases, and 7 bases lay outside the gene matches. CDR1 and CDR2 (germline): SEHNR, FQNEAQ (reference sequence). The CDR3 has 17 residues. DNA of the CDR3: TGTGCCAGCAGCCCCCGACCTAGCGGGAGGGCCTACAATGAGCAGTTCTTC. Its translation is CASSPRPSGRAYNEQFF.

The gene calls are TRBV5-1 and TRBJ1-1, with D hard to call. V lost 4 bases, J lost 1 base, and 11 bases lay in between. This CDR3 region has 14 residues. Germline V CDR1 and CDR2: SGHRS, YFSETQ. The CDR3 DNA is TGCGCCAGCAGCCTGAGGGTGGGGAACACTGAAGCTTTCTTT. This gives the protein CASSLRVGNTEAFF.

The CDR3 is CASLGQGDYGYTF. As DNA, the CDR3 is TGTGCCAGCCTGGGACAGGGGGACTATGGCTACACCTTC. The J gene is TRBJ1-2, the V gene TRBV3-1 (or the pseudogene TRBV3-2), with 11 bases lining up with TRBD1. CDR1 and CDR2 (germline): LGHDT, YNNKEL (reference sequence). The J segment lost 3 bases and the V segment lost 8 bases, leaving 2 bases of the junction unmatched. The CDR3 has 13 residues.

The CDR3 DNA follows: TGTGCCACCTCGGACAGGGGAAAGAATGAGCAGTTCTTC. This codes for CATSDRGKNEQFF. The gene calls are TRBV19 and TRBJ2-1; the match to TRBD1 covers 9 bases. Germline V lookup: CDR1 LNHDA, CDR2 SQIVND (reference sequence). This CDR3 is built from 13 residues. With V trimmed by 10 bases and J by 7 bases, 8 bases remained unmatched.

J is TRBJ1-1 and V is TRBV9; weak D call: TRBD1 (5 bases). CDR1 and CDR2 from the germline V gene are SGDLS and YYNGEE. V lost 2 bases to trimming and J lost 0 bases, with 17 bases between them. This CDR3 contains 17 residues. The CDR3 DNA reads TGTGCCAGCAGCGTGAGTCGGGAAGGAGGGGTGAACACTGAAGCTTTCTTT. This sequence encodes CASSVSREGGVNTEAFF.

The rearrangement uses TRBV2 and TRBJ2-6; the match to TRBD1 covers 8 bases. The CDR3 runs to 17 residues. Germline V gene lookup returns CDR1 SNHLY and CDR2 FYNNEI. V was pared by 7 bases and J by 0 bases, with 8 bases of the junction left unmatched. CDR3 in amino acids: CASNDGTGRSGANVLTF. CDR3 nucleotides: TGTGCCAGCAACGACGGGACAGGCCGCTCTGGGGCCAACGTCCTGACTTTC.

V is TRBV4-1 and J is TRBJ2-7; D ambiguous. V was shortened by 3 bases and J by 2 bases, with 8 bases between the two germline ends. The CDR3 loop spans 13 amino acids. The V gene's germline CDR1 is MGHRA and CDR2 YSYEKL. This CDR3 is CASSHNGPYEQYF. The CDR3 DNA follows: TGCGCCAGCAGCCATAACGGTCCCTACGAGCAGTACTTC.

V is TRBV2 and J is TRBJ2-6, with D tentatively TRBD2 (5 bases). The CDR3 has 16 residues. V gave up 4 bases and J gave up 0 bases, with 10 bases separating them. Germline values: CDR1 SNHLY, CDR2 FYNNEI. The CDR3 region is CASSAGVRSGANVLTF. The CDR3 DNA reads TGTGCCAGCAGTGCCGGGGTACGCTCTGGGGCCAACGTCCTGACTTTC.

This clone was observed a single time. The J gene is TRBJ1-1, the V gene TRBV18; TRBD1 matches at 7 bases. The germline V gene has CDR1 KGHSH and CDR2 LQKENI. Germline trimming cut 5 bases from V and 2 bases from J; bases unmatched to any gene: 11. The CDR3 extends over 16 amino acids. The CDR3 region is CASSSRQGNFNTEAFF. In DNA form, the CDR3 reads TGTGCCAGCTCATCCCGACAGGGAAACTTTAACACTGAAGCTTTCTTT.

V is TRBV18 and J is TRBJ1-2; no clear D. The germline V gene encodes CDR1 KGHSH and CDR2 LQKENI. Trimming shortened V by 0 bases and J by 0 bases, and 8 bases separated the two germline ends. The CDR3 is made up of 15 amino acids. The CDR3 region has the DNA TGTGCCAGCTCACCACCGGGCAGAACTAACTATGGCTACACCTTC. Its protein is CASSPPGRTNYGYTF.

The chain combines TRBV19 with TRBJ1-6; D gene unclear. V was shortened by 3 bases and J by 9 bases, with 15 bases between the two germline ends. Germline V gene data show CDR1 as LNHDA and CDR2 as SQIVND (reference sequence). The CDR3 runs to 15 residues. CDR3 residues: CASSIRGGRGSPLHF. The CDR3 DNA reads as TGTGCCAGTAGTATCCGTGGCGGACGGGGTTCACCCCTCCACTTT.